This T cell receptor beta chain originates from a study of shared clonotypes between healthy human individuals. Assay used: immunoSEQ multiplex PCR; TCRdb lists only in-frame clones, some missing. The table records roughly 590,000 clones, just under 97% of them present only once. This CDR3 contains 13 residues. Per germline, CDR1 SQVTM and CDR2 ANQGSEA. Trimming took 1 base from V and 0 from J, leaving 7 bases between them. CD45RO-negative, CCR7-positively selected cells formed the naive CD8 fraction, excluding terminally differentiated effector memory CD45RA+ cells. Every one of the donors was a Caucasian adult that lived in Nashville, Tennessee. Study-wide results and caveats: What naive subsets generally showed was a larger estimated richness than memory subsets showed. Specimens sampled were limited to blood, with tissue repertoires likely differing.

On this clone itself: Its target is unknown.

The TCR was taken from a woman in her twenties or thirties in good health. V usage is TRBV29-1 and J usage is TRBJ2-7; D unclear. Sequenced material: naive CD8+ T cells sorted from blood. The CDR3 reads CSVEGVRSYEQYF. CDR3 sequence (DNA): TGCAGCGTTGAAGGCGTCCGCTCCTACGAGCAGTACTTC.